This paragraph reports one TCR beta chain. Its antigen is unidentified. The table came from immunoSEQ multiplex PCR; TCRdb's copy has only in-frame clones and leaves some out. The table includes 120,000 to 150,000 clones, 70% to 90% detected once. Germline CDR1 reads LGHDT; CDR2 reads YNNKEL (reference sequence). CDR3 size: 19 residues. V gave up 0 bases and J gave up 7 bases, with 26 bases separating them. This sample was taken from a study of Ad26.COV2.S vaccination and SARS-CoV-2 variants. Findings of the study overall: For non-spike TCRs, breadth in vaccine recipients resembled that in placebo recipients. CD8+ and CD4+ T cells specific for spike reportedly responded with substantial breadth after vaccination. The analyses of TCR breadth and depth may have understated the size of total T cell responses.

This receptor was taken from a human donor who had recovered from COVID-19. This rearrangement joins TRBV3-1 (or the pseudogene TRBV3-2) to TRBJ2-3, with a possible D match to TRBD1 (6 bases). The source was peripheral blood, collected after recovery from COVID-19. CDR3 nucleotide sequence: TGTGCCAGCAGCCAAGATTTTGCCAGAGACAGGAGACTAAGGTATACGCAGTATTTT. Translated: CASSQDFARDRRLRYTQYF.